This T cell receptor beta chain was sequenced in a study of T cells in Graves' hyperthyroidism and ophthalmopathy. Across the whole study: Peripheral blood collection took place at initial diagnosis, before any treatment. Study results and caveats: A model of 13 V-J pairs discriminated ophthalmopathy from stable hyperthyroidism. In blood, most of the thyroid clonotypes expanded above 0.001 were also present.

From germline, CDR1 is MDHEN and CDR2 SYDVKM. Trimming left V 7 bases short and J 2 bases short, with 15 bases between. This CDR3 spans 14 amino acids. Amplified TCR beta CDR3 regions derived from RNA transcripts. Primed by the HTBI set, a first-round RT-PCR was run on the TCR CDR3. MiXCR, applied by TCRdb to the multiplex PCR reads, yields one record per CDR3 protein. The sample contains 500,000 or so distinct CDR3 sequences, roughly 17% of which appear only once. This clonotype has ten or more counts. Its target is not known. A Clinical Activity Score of at least 3, a NOSPECS grade of at least 4 and a duration under 3 months were recorded in the ophthalmopathy patients.

The receptor comes from a woman under 30 with Graves' ophthalmopathy. The source material was blood. The chain is built from TRBV28 and TRBJ2-7, with a possible D match to TRBD2 (6 bases). CDR3 nucleotides: TGTGCCAGCATTTCCCCGGGAGTTGCCTACGAGCAGTACTTC. It encodes CASISPGVAYEQYF.